In this sample, the clone carrying this T cell receptor beta chain turned up many times. The antigen is undetermined. The data were taken from a study of identical twins. The length of the CDR3 is 14 residues. Germline loops: CDR1 ENHRY, CDR2 SYGVKD. Trimming cost V 5 bases and J 4 bases, with 14 bases left between them. Study findings and constraints: A partial confounding effect on zero-insertion analyses could come from invariant MAIT and iNKT cells.

A template switching step contributed a universal primer site, while unique molecular identifiers were present in the cDNA. TCRdb processed the 5' RACE reads anew with MiXCR; each CDR3 protein has one entry. The sample shows 750,000 to 950,000 distinct CDR3 sequences, about 12% of them seen only once. The data were also submitted as part of a second study, on yellow fever vaccine responses in identical twins.

Input material: PBMCs. This TCR was sampled from a woman aged 18-30 years in good health. V is TRBV10-3 and J is TRBJ1-1; perhaps TRBD1 as D (5 bases). The CDR3 DNA sequence: TGTGCCATCAGTCGGGACGCCAGCCGCACTGAAGCTTTCTTT. This gives the protein CAISRDASRTEAFF.